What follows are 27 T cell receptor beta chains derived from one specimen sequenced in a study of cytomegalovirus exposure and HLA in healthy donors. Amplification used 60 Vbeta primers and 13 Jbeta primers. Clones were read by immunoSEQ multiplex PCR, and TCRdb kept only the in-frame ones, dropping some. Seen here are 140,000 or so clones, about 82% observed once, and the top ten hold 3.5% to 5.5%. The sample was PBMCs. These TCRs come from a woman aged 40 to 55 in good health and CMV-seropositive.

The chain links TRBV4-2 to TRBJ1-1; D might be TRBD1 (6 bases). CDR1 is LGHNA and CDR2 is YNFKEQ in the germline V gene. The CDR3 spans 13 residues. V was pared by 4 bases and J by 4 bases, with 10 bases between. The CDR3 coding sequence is TGTGCCAGCAGCCCCGGGGGGCCCACTGAAGCTTTCTTT. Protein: CASSPGGPTEAFF.

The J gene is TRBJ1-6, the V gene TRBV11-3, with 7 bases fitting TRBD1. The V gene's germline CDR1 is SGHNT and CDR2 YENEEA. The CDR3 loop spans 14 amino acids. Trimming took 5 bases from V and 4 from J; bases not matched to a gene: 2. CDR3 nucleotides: TGTGCCAGCAGCCGGGACAGATATAATTCACCCCTCCACTTT. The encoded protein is CASSRDRYNSPLHF.

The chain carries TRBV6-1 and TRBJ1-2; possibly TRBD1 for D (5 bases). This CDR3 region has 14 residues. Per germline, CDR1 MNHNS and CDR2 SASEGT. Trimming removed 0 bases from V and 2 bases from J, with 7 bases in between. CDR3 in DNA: TGTGCCAGCAGTGAAGCGGGGGGAAACTATGGCTACACCTTC. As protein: CASSEAGGNYGYTF.

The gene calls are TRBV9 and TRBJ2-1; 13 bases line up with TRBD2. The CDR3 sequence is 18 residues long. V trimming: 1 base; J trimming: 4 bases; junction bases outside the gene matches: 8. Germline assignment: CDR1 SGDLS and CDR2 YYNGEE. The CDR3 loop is CASSVSTSGGARYNEQFF. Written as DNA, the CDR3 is TGTGCCAGCAGCGTATCAACTAGCGGGGGGGCCAGGTACAATGAGCAGTTCTTC. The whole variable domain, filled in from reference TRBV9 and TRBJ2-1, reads DSGVTQTPKHLITATGQRVTLRCSPRSGDLSVYWYQQSLDQGLQFLIQYYNGEERAKGNILERFSAQQFPDLHSELNLSSLELGDSALYFCASSVSTSGGARYNEQFFGPGTRLTVL.

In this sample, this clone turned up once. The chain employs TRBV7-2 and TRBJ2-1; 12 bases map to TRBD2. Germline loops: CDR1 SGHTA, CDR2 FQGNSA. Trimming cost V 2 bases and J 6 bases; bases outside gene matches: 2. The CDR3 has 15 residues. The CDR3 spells CASSLLAGGGNEQFF. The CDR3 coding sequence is TGTGCCAGCAGCTTACTAGCGGGGGGGGGCAATGAGCAGTTCTTC.

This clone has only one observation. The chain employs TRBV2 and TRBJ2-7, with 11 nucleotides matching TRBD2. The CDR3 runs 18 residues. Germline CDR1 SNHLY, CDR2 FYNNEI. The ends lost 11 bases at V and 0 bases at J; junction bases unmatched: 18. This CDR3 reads CALHTGTSGSTDSYEQYF. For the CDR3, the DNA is TGTGCCTTACACACCGGGACTAGCGGCAGTACTGACTCCTACGAGCAGTACTTC.

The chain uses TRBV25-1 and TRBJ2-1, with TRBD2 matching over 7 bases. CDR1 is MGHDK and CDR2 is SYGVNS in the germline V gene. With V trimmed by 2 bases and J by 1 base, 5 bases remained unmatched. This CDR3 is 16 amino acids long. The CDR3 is CASSEGRAGSYNEQFF. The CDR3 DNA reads TGTGCCAGCAGTGAAGGTCGAGCGGGGTCCTACAATGAGCAGTTCTTC.

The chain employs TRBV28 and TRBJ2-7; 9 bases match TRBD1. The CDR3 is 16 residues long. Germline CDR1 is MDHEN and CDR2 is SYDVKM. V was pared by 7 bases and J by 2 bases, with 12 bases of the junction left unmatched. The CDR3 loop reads CASKKIRGQGPYEQYF. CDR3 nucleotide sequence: TGTGCCAGCAAAAAGATCAGGGGACAGGGCCCCTACGAGCAGTACTTC. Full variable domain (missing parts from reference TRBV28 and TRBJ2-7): DVKVTQSSRYLVKRTGEKVFLECVQDMDHENMFWYRQDPGLGLRLIYFSYDVKMKEKGDIPEGYSVSREKKERFSLILESASTNQTSMYLCASKKIRGQGPYEQYFGPGTRLTVT.

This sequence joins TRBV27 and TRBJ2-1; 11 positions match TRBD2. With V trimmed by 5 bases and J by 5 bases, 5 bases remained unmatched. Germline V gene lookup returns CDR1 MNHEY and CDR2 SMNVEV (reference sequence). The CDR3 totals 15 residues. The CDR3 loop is CASSSGTSGNNEQFF. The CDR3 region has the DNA TGTGCCAGCAGTAGCGGGACTAGCGGAAACAATGAGCAGTTCTTC.

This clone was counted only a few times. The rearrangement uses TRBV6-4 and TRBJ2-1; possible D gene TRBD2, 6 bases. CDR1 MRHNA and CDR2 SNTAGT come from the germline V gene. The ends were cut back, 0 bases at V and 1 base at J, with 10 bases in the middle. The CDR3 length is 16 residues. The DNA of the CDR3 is TGTGCCAGCAGTGACTCAGGCGGGGCTTCCTACAATGAGCAGTTCTTC. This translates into CASSDSGGASYNEQFF.

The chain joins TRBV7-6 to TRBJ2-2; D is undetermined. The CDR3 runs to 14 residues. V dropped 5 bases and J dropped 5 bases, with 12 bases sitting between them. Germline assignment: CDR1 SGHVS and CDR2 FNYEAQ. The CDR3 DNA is TGTGCCAGCAGCGCTAGTTACGCGACCGGGGAGCTGTTTTTT. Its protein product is CASSASYATGELFF.

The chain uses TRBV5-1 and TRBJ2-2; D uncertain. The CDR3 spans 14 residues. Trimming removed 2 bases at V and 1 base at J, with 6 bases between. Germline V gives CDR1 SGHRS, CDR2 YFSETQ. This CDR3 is CASSLNWNTGELFF. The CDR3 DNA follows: TGCGCCAGCAGCTTAAACTGGAACACCGGGGAGCTGTTTTTT.

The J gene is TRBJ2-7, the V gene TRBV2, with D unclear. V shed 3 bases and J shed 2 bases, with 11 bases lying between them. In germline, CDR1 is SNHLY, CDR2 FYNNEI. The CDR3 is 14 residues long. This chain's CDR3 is CASSEARNTYEQYF. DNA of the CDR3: TGTGCCAGCAGTGAGGCTAGGAACACCTACGAGCAGTACTTC.

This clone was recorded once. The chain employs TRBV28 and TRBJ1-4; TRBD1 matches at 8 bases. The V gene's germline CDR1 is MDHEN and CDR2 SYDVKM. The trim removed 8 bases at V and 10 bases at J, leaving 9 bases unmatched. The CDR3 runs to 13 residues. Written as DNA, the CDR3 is TGTGCCAGCGGACAGGGAAAGTTGGGAAAACTGTTTTTT. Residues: CASGQGKLGKLFF.

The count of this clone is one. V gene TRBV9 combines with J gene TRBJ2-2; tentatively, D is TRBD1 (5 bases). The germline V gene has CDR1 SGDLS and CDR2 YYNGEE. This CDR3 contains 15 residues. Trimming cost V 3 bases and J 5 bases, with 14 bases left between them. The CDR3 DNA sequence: TGTGCCAGCAGCGCACCGACAGAACTTACCGGGGAGCTGTTTTTT. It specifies CASSAPTELTGELFF.

The CDR3 region has the DNA TGTGCCAGTAGTGCCCCAAGGGGTCGCAATCAGCCCCAGCATTTT. Translated, it gives CASSAPRGRNQPQHF. The chain recombines TRBV19 with TRBJ1-5; tentatively, D is TRBD1 (5 bases). CDR1 and CDR2 (germline): LNHDA, SQIVND (reference sequence). There are 15 residues in the CDR3. The V and J ends lost 5 bases and 2 bases respectively, with 13 bases between them.

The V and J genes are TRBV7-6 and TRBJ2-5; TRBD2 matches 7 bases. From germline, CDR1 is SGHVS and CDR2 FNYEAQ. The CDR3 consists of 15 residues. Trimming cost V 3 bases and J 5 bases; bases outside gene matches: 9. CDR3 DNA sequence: TGTGCCAGCAGCTTTAATTGGGGGGGTCAGGAGACCCAGTACTTC. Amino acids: CASSFNWGGQETQYF. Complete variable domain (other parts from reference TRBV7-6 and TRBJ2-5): GAGVSQSPRYKVTKRGQDVALRCDPISGHVSLYWYRQALGQGPEFLTYFNYEAQQDKSGLPNDRFSAERPEGSISTLTIQRTEQRDSAMYRCASSFNWGGQETQYFGPGTRLLVL.

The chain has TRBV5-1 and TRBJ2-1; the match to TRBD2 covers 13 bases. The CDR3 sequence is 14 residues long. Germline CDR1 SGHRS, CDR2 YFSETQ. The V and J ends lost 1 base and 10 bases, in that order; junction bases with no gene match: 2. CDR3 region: CASSLTSGGAEQFF. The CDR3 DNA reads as TGCGCCAGCAGCTTGACTAGCGGGGGGGCCGAGCAGTTCTTC.

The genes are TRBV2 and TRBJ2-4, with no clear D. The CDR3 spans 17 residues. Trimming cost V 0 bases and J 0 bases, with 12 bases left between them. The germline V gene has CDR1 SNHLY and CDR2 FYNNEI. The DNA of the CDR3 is TGTGCCAGCAGTGAAGCGCTGGGCCCATTAGCCAAAAACATTCAGTACTTC. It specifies CASSEALGPLAKNIQYF.

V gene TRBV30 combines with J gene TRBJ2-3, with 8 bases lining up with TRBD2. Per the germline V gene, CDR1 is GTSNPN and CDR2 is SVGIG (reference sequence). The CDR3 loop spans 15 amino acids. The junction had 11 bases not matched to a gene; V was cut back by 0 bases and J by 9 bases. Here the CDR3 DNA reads TGTGCCTGGAGTGTACGGGGTAGCGGGGTCGTCACGCAGTATTTT. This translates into CAWSVRGSGVVTQYF.

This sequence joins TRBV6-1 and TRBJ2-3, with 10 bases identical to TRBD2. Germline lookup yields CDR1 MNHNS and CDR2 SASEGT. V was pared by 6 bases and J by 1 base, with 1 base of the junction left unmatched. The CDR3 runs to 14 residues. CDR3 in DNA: TGTGCCAGCAGGAGCGGGGGGGGCACAGATACGCAGTATTTT. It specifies CASRSGGGTDTQYF.

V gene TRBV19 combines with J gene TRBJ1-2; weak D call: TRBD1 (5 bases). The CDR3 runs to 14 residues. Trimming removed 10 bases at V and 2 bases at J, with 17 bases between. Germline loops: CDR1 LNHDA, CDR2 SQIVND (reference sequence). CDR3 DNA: TGTGCCACAACATCCAGGGCCAGGAACTATGGCTACACCTTC. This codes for CATTSRARNYGYTF.

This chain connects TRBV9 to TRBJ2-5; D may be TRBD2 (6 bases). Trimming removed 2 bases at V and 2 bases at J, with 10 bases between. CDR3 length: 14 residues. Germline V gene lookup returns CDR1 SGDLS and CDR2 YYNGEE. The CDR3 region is CASSVGLLQETQYF. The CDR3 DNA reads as TGTGCCAGCAGCGTGGGACTTTTACAAGAGACCCAGTACTTC. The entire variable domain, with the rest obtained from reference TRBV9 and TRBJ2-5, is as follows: DSGVTQTPKHLITATGQRVTLRCSPRSGDLSVYWYQQSLDQGLQFLIQYYNGEERAKGNILERFSAQQFPDLHSELNLSSLELGDSALYFCASSVGLLQETQYFGPGTRLLVL.

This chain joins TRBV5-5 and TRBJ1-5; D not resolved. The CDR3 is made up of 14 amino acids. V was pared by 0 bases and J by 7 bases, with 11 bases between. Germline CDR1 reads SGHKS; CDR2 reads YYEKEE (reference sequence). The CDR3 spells CASSLARGGQPQHF. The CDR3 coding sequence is TGTGCCAGCAGCTTGGCTCGGGGAGGCCAGCCCCAGCATTTT.

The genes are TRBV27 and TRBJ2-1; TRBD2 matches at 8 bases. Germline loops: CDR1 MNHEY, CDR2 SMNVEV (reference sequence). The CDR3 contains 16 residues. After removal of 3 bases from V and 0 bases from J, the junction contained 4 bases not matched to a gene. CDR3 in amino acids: CASSFIAGSSYNEQFF. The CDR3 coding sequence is TGTGCCAGCAGTTTTATAGCGGGGAGCTCCTACAATGAGCAGTTCTTC.

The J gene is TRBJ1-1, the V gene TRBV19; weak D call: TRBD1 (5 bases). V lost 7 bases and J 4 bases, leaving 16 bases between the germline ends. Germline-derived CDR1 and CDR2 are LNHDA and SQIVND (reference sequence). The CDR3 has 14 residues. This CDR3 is CASTAVRGSTEAFF. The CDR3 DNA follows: TGTGCCAGTACTGCCGTAAGGGGAAGCACTGAAGCTTTCTTT.

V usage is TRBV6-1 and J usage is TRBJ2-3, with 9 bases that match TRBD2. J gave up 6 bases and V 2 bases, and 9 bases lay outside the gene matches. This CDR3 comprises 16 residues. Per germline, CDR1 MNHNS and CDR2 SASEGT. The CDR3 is CASSELSGLAGDTQYF. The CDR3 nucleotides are TGTGCCAGCAGTGAATTGTCGGGACTAGCAGGGGATACGCAGTATTTT.